The following is a T cell receptor beta chain sequence with its context. V lost 5 bases to trimming and J lost 2 bases, with 16 bases between them. This CDR3 contains 16 residues. Germline values: CDR1 SGHTA, CDR2 FQGNSA. These data come from a study of shared clonotypes between healthy human individuals. For the study at large: The cohort comprised a couple of women and a few men. Their ages spanned 18 to 49 years. CD4 naive cells filled three plates per donor, CD4 memory three, CD8 naive two and CD8 memory one.

Naive CD45RA+ and memory CD45RA-negative subsets were split from CD4+ cells. Deep-level assay runs were performed. Repertoires were generated with immunoSEQ multiplex PCR, while TCRdb's copy carries only in-frame clones and drops some. Found here are some 2,100,000 clones, approximately 94% of them singletons; the top ten hold roughly 0.13%. Sequencing was done on a sample of naive CD4+ T cells sorted from blood. Subset specified: CD45RA+ positively selected. V usage is TRBV7-2 and J usage is TRBJ2-1; no firm D call. The receptor's source is a man younger than 35 in good health. In nucleotides, the CDR3 is TGTGCCAGCAGCCCCTGGGTGGTGGGCCCCTACAATGAGCAGTTCTTC. Its translation: CASSPWVVGPYNEQFF.